This TCR beta chain came from a study of cytomegalovirus exposure and HLA in healthy donors. The PCR employed 60 Vbeta primers together with 13 Jbeta primers. The method was immunoSEQ multiplex PCR; TCRdb's version includes in-frame clones alone and lacks a portion of them. The repertoire consists of some 60,000 clones, with approximately 80% occurring once and the leading ten covering around 3.9%. This clone appeared a single time. After removal of 9 bases from V and 0 bases from J, the junction contained 6 bases not matched to a gene. CDR1 MNHEY and CDR2 SVGAGI come from the germline V gene. CDR3 length: 15 amino acids.

Sequencing was done on a sample of PBMCs. The V and J genes are TRBV6-5 and TRBJ1-5; TRBD1 aligns across 9 bases. This clonotype was obtained from a woman aged 40-49 years in good health and CMV-seronegative. The CDR3 sequence is CASGPGQGSNQPQHF. CDR3 in DNA: TGTGCCAGTGGACCGGGACAGGGTAGCAATCAGCCCCAGCATTTT.